Detailed here is one T cell receptor (beta chain). The sample belongs to a study of blood T cell repertoires in COVID-19. Study-wide background: Donors in the United States, Italy and Spain gave samples during acute or convalescent COVID-19. Nucleic acid was either cDNA or gDNA, and it came from T cells, B-cell-depleted T cells, or PBMCs.

The data were produced by immunoSEQ multiplex PCR, yet TCRdb's version contains in-frame clones alone and is incomplete. Of around 210,000 clones listed, around four fifths are singletons. Germline values: CDR1 SGDLS, CDR2 YYNGEE. Trimming took 0 bases from V and 6 from J, leaving 9 bases between them. This CDR3 has 14 residues. Seattle cases were enrolled at active infection and followed longitudinally. The rearrangement links TRBV9 to TRBJ2-2; D is perhaps TRBD1 (5 bases). This clonotype was sampled from a man aged 60-69 years with COVID-19, enrolled during active disease. Sequenced material: peripheral blood. The CDR3 region has the DNA TGTGCCAGCAGCGTAGCAGGGTCCGCCGGGGAGCTGTTTTTT. It codes for CASSVAGSAGELFF.